These 6 T cell receptor beta chains came from one sample sequenced in a study of early stage breast cancer tumors. Measured with immunoSEQ multiplex PCR; TCRdb has only the in-frame clones, and not every one. The sample lists 44,000 or so clones, 75% to 85% occurring once. Sequenced: blood. The receptors shown here come from a person aged 45 to 59 with breast cancer.

This chain joins TRBV10-2 and TRBJ2-2; D not resolved. With 2 bases removed from V and 7 bases from J, the gap between germline ends came to 20 bases. Germline V gives CDR1 WSHSY, CDR2 SAAADI. This CDR3 has 17 residues. The CDR3 protein is CASSEQETLSLGGELFF. In DNA form, the CDR3 reads TGCGCCAGCAGTGAGCAGGAGACTCTCTCGCTGGGCGGGGAGCTGTTTTTT.

J is TRBJ2-5 and V is TRBV7-2; the D gene is possibly TRBD1 (5 bases). The CDR3 sequence is 14 residues long. CDR1 SGHTA and CDR2 FQGNSA come from the germline V gene. V lost 2 bases, J lost 2 bases, and 9 bases lay in between. The CDR3 here is CASSLQGPQETQYF. CDR3 bases: TGTGCCAGCAGCTTACAGGGTCCACAAGAGACCCAGTACTTC.

The chain combines TRBV9 with TRBJ2-1; 12 nucleotides line up with TRBD2. The length of the CDR3 is 15 residues. The germline V gene has CDR1 SGDLS and CDR2 YYNGEE. Trimming took 0 bases from V and 6 from J; bases not matched to a gene: 1. CDR3 nucleotides: TGTGCCAGCAGCGTAGGACTAGCGGGAGCCAATGAGCAGTTCTTC. It codes for CASSVGLAGANEQFF.

This rearrangement joins TRBV6-5 to TRBJ1-5, with a weak D call TRBD1 (6 bases). The germline CDR1 and CDR2 sequences are MNHEY and SVGAGI. V was pared by 6 bases and J by 5 bases, with 11 bases between. The CDR3 sequence is 13 residues long. The CDR3 protein is CASRRTVDQPQHF. The DNA of the CDR3 is TGTGCCAGCAGGAGGACAGTCGATCAGCCCCAGCATTTT.

This clone was observed a single time. This chain links TRBV9 with TRBJ1-4, with a tentative D call TRBD1 (6 bases). There are 13 residues in the CDR3. V was pared by 10 bases and J by 7 bases, with 17 bases between. From germline, CDR1 is SGDLS and CDR2 YYNGEE. The CDR3 reads CASRRTEGEKLFF. The DNA of the CDR3 is TGTGCCTCAAGGAGGACAGAGGGTGAAAAACTGTTTTTT.

The chain carries TRBV21-1 and TRBJ2-1; no check of the table's D call, TRBD2, against the DNA was made. TRBV21-1 is a pseudogene segment. The CDR3 consists of 18 residues. Here the CDR3 reads CASSNLAGALSFYNEQFF. DNA of the CDR3: TGTGCCAGCAGCAACCTAGCGGGGGCCCTATCTTTCTACAATGAGCAGTTCTTC.